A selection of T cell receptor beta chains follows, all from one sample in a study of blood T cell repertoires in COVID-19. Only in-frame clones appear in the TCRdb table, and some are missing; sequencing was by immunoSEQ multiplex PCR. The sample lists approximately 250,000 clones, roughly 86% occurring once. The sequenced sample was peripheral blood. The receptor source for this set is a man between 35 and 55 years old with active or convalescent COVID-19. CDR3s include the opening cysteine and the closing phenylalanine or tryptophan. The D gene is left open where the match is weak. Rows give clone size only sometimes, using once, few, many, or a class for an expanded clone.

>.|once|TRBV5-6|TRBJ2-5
CASSSATGRQETQYF
TGTGCCAGCAGCTCTGCGACAGGACGCCAAGAGACCCAGTACTTC
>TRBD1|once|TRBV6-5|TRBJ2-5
CASSYSGQGRQTQYF
TGTGCCAGCAGTTACTCAGGACAGGGCCGACAGACCCAGTACTTC
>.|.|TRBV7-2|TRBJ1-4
CASSDKRGGEKLFF
TGTGCCAGCAGCGACAAGAGGGGAGGAGAAAAACTGTTTTTT
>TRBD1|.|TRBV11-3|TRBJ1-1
CASSGGEGAGTEAFF
TGTGCCAGCAGCGGAGGCGAGGGGGCTGGAACTGAAGCTTTCTTT
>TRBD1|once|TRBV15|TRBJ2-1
CATSKPVGTGAAEQFF
TGTGCCACCAGCAAACCGGTCGGGACAGGGGCCGCTGAGCAGTTCTTC
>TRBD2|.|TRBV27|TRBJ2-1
CASSSRLAGSYNEQFF
TGTGCCAGCAGTTCCCGACTAGCGGGGAGTTACAATGAGCAGTTCTTC
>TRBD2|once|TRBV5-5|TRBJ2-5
CASSFAGGRETQYF
TGTGCCAGCAGCTTTGCGGGAGGGCGAGAGACCCAGTACTTC
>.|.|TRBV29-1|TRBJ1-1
CSGKRAGEAFF
TGCAGCGGGAAACGAGCGGGTGAAGCTTTCTTT
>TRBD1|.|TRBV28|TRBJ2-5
CASLRPGQGSRTQYF
TGTGCCAGCCTGAGGCCAGGACAGGGATCAAGGACCCAGTACTTC
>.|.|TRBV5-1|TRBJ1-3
CASSIQGNSGNTIYF
TGCGCCAGCAGCATACAGGGAAATTCTGGAAACACCATATATTTT
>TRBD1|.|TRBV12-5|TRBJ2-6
CASGLAGTASSGANVLTF
TGTGCTAGTGGTTTGGCCGGGACAGCCTCCTCTGGGGCCAACGTCCTGACTTTC
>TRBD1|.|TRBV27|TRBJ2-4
CASSSIQGVGKNIQYF
TGTGCCAGCAGTTCAATACAGGGGGTAGGCAAAAACATTCAGTACTTC